This entry lists 17 T cell receptor beta chains sequenced from one sample in a study of PD-L1 blockade in urothelial cancer (dated by TCRdb to 2015 to 2018). Library generation was performed with the immunoSEQ multiplex PCR assay. Not all clones reach the TCRdb copy of this immuneACCESS table, which keeps in-frame sequences only. Checked studies attribute under half of the gap to unresolved V genes and leave the rest unexplained. The sample table lists 54,000 or so clones, approximately 88% of them with a count of one. The ten largest clones capture 1% to 1.5% of the sample. The sample's time point label, decoded: pretreatment peripheral blood. The sequenced sample was PBMCs, obtained around atezolizumab (anti-PD-L1) treatment. These receptor sequences come from a man in his fifties or sixties with urothelial cancer.

Details on this clone: The sample has other DNA sequences that encode this CDR3 too. The chain carries TRBV29-1 and TRBJ2-7; weak D call: TRBD1 (5 bases). V was clipped by 1 base and J by 6 bases, with 10 bases between them. The V gene's germline CDR1 is SQVTM and CDR2 ANQGSEA. CDR3 length: 12 residues. The CDR3 spells CSVEAQGGEQYF. CDR3 DNA: TGCAGCGTTGAAGCCCAGGGCGGCGAGCAGTACTTC.

The J gene is TRBJ1-2, the V gene TRBV6-1; D might be TRBD1 (6 bases). Per the germline V gene, CDR1 is MNHNS and CDR2 is SASEGT. Trimming cost V 7 bases and J 8 bases, with 20 bases left between them. The CDR3 extends over 14 amino acids. The CDR3 spells CASKGDFRSYGYTF. The CDR3 DNA sequence: TGTGCCAGCAAGGGGGATTTTAGGTCCTACGGCTACACCTTC.

The chain employs TRBV2 and TRBJ2-4; no clear D. V was trimmed by 4 bases and J by 0 bases, leaving 10 bases between them. CDR1 and CDR2 (germline): SNHLY, FYNNEI. The CDR3 covers 15 residues. CDR3 coding DNA: TGTGCCAGCAGTGGAACAGCCTTAGCCAAAAACATTCAGTACTTC. Translating it yields CASSGTALAKNIQYF.

This clone was found once. The chain is built from TRBV18 and TRBJ1-5; 8 nucleotides align to TRBD1. The trim removed 2 bases at V and 2 bases at J, leaving 2 bases unmatched. The germline V gene encodes CDR1 KGHSH and CDR2 LQKENI. CDR3 length: 15 residues. CDR3 loop: CASSPGTGGNQPQHF. The CDR3 DNA is TGTGCCAGCTCACCAGGGACAGGAGGCAATCAGCCCCAGCATTTT.

J is TRBJ2-7 and V is TRBV19; TRBD2 might be the D (5 bases). V lost 10 bases, J lost 0 bases, and 13 bases lay in between. Germline V CDR1 and CDR2: LNHDA, SQIVND (reference sequence). This CDR3 has 13 amino acids. CDR3 residues: CATTVGSSYEQYF. DNA for the CDR3: TGTGCCACAACTGTTGGGAGCTCCTACGAGCAGTACTTC.

The chain's CDR3 is CASSLEGRVNTEAFF. The CDR3 DNA follows: TGTGCCAGCAGCTTAGAGGGCAGGGTGAACACTGAAGCTTTCTTT. J is TRBJ1-1 and V is TRBV7-2; a possible D gene is TRBD1 (5 bases). V lost 1 base, J lost 0 bases, and 9 bases lay in between. The germline V gene has CDR1 SGHTA and CDR2 FQGNSA. There are 15 residues in the CDR3.

This clone was seen a handful of times. CDR3 protein: CASTGGTGELFF. The CDR3 region has the DNA TGTGCCAGCACCGGGGGAACCGGGGAGCTGTTTTTT. The V gene is TRBV11-3, the J gene TRBJ2-2, with D possibly being TRBD2 (6 bases). CDR1 is SGHNT and CDR2 is YENEEA in the germline V gene. The CDR3 runs to 12 residues. V lost 7 bases, J lost 5 bases, and 8 bases lay in between.

The chain combines TRBV19 with TRBJ2-7; 7 positions agree with TRBD1. Germline V gives CDR1 LNHDA, CDR2 SQIVND (reference sequence). The CDR3 length is 14 residues. The trim removed 7 bases at V and 2 bases at J, leaving 8 bases unmatched. This chain's CDR3 is CASTPTGSTYEQYF. In DNA form, the CDR3 reads TGTGCCAGTACCCCGACAGGGTCCACCTACGAGCAGTACTTC.

V gene TRBV28 combines with J gene TRBJ1-2, with D unclear. The CDR3 is 15 amino acids. Germline values: CDR1 MDHEN, CDR2 SYDVKM. V lost 5 bases and J lost 4, with 17 bases in between. The CDR3 spells CASSKGGLTFYGYTF. CDR3 DNA: TGTGCCAGCAGTAAAGGAGGACTCACCTTCTATGGCTACACCTTC.

This chain links TRBV6-4 with TRBJ2-1; 9 nucleotides align to TRBD2. V lost 2 bases, J lost 4 bases, and 0 bases stayed unmatched. Looked up from germline, CDR1 is MRHNA and CDR2 is SNTAGT. This CDR3 contains 14 residues. CDR3 amino acids: CASSDSGGYNEQFF. CDR3 in DNA: TGTGCCAGCAGTGACAGCGGGGGGTACAATGAGCAGTTCTTC.

The CDR3 spells CASSFARAAGELFF. CDR3 DNA sequence: TGTGCCAGCAGCTTCGCCAGGGCAGCCGGGGAGCTGTTTTTT. The chain has TRBV11-2 and TRBJ2-2, with TRBD1 as a possible D gene (5 bases). The CDR3 totals 14 residues. Germline V lookup: CDR1 SGHAT, CDR2 FQNNGV. Trimming took 3 bases from V and 6 from J, leaving 11 bases between them. The full variable domain, its missing parts supplied by reference TRBV11-2 and TRBJ2-2, is EAGVAQSPRYKIIEKRQSVAFWCNPISGHATLYWYQQILGQGPKLLIQFQNNGVVDDSQLPKDRFSAERLKGVDSTLKIQPAKLEDSAVYLCASSFARAAGELFFGEGSRLTVL.

V gene TRBV9 combines with J gene TRBJ2-2, with D maybe TRBD1 (5 bases). Trimming took off 1 base at V and 6 bases at J, with 10 bases between the two ends. From germline, CDR1 is SGDLS and CDR2 YYNGEE. The CDR3 runs 14 residues. This chain's CDR3 is CASSVKGSAGELFF. CDR3 nucleotides: TGTGCCAGCAGCGTAAAGGGGTCGGCCGGGGAGCTGTTTTTT.

The chain carries TRBV6-1 and TRBJ1-6, with TRBD1 identical over 8 bases. Germline V gives CDR1 MNHNS, CDR2 SASEGT. The V and J ends lost 8 bases and 7 bases, in that order; junction bases with no gene match: 7. CDR3 size: 14 residues. CDR3 nucleotides: TGTGCCAGCGGTTCGAGACAGGGGAATTCACCCCTCCACTTT. Translating it yields CASGSRQGNSPLHF.

This chain uses TRBV19 with TRBJ2-7; 8 nucleotides agree with TRBD2. Germline V gene sequence: CDR1 LNHDA, CDR2 SQIVND (reference sequence). The CDR3 covers 16 residues. Germline trimming cut 9 bases from V and 6 bases from J; bases unmatched to any gene: 19. Written as DNA, the CDR3 is TGTGCCAGCTCCGTTGTAGCGGGACTTCGACTAAGCGAGCAGTACTTC. The encoded protein is CASSVVAGLRLSEQYF. Based on the CDR3 plus reference TRBV19 and TRBJ2-7, the full variable domain is DGGITQSPKYLFRKEGQNVTLSCEQNLNHDAMYWYRQDPGQGLRLIYYSQIVNDFQKGDIAEGYSVSREKKESFPLTVTSAQKNPTAFYLCASSVVAGLRLSEQYFGPGTRLTVT.

The chain recombines TRBV28 with TRBJ1-1; 8 nucleotides align to TRBD1. Unmatched junction bases numbered 10, after V lost 7 bases and J lost 6 bases. The CDR3 loop spans 14 amino acids. Germline lookup yields CDR1 MDHEN and CDR2 SYDVKM. The CDR3 loop is CASNLRGLIAEAFF. The CDR3 region has the DNA TGTGCCAGCAATCTCAGGGGGCTGATAGCTGAAGCTTTCTTT.

The chain couples TRBV6-1 to TRBJ1-5; weak D call: TRBD1 (6 bases). The CDR3 is 14 amino acids. V shed 3 bases and J shed 3 bases, with 9 bases lying between them. Germline CDR1 reads MNHNS; CDR2 reads SASEGT. CDR3 amino acids: CASSETGNNQPQHF. DNA of the CDR3: TGTGCCAGCAGTGAGACAGGCAACAATCAGCCCCAGCATTTT.

The chain is built from TRBV10-3 and TRBJ2-2; D perhaps matches TRBD2 (6 bases). From germline, CDR1 is ENHRY and CDR2 SYGVKD. The CDR3 spans 13 residues. V lost 6 bases to trimming and J lost 10 bases, with 15 bases between them. The DNA for the CDR3 is TGTGCCATCAGCCAAACTAGCTCTGCGGAGCTGTTTTTT. This sequence encodes CAISQTSSAELFF.